This T cell receptor (beta chain) was obtained from a study of cytomegalovirus exposure and HLA in healthy donors. Study-level information: Caucasian-associated ancestry cluster membership applied to around 80% of about 370 genotyped donors. Study results and limitations: Presence/absence analyses took donor sequencing depth as roughly uniform.

The CMV serostatus of this donor went unrecorded. Comment on this clone: Its antigen remains unidentified.

The V gene's germline CDR1 is SEHNR and CDR2 FQNEAQ (reference sequence). V was pared by 0 bases and J by 1 base, with 4 bases of the junction left unmatched. This CDR3 is built from 16 residues. A multiplex PCR was run with 60 Vbeta primers and 13 Jbeta primers. Some clones are missing from TCRdb's copy, which holds only in-frame ones; the method was immunoSEQ multiplex PCR. The sample gives some 140,000 clones, over 75% of which show up once; under 5.5% is in the top ten. The TCR was taken from a man aged 30 to 45 in good health. Source material: PBMCs. This chain uses TRBV7-9 with TRBJ2-7; 9 bases match TRBD2. As DNA, the CDR3 is TGTGCCAGCAGCTTAGCCGGCGGGAGGGTTTCCTACGAGCAGTACTTC. Its protein product is CASSLAGGRVSYEQYF.